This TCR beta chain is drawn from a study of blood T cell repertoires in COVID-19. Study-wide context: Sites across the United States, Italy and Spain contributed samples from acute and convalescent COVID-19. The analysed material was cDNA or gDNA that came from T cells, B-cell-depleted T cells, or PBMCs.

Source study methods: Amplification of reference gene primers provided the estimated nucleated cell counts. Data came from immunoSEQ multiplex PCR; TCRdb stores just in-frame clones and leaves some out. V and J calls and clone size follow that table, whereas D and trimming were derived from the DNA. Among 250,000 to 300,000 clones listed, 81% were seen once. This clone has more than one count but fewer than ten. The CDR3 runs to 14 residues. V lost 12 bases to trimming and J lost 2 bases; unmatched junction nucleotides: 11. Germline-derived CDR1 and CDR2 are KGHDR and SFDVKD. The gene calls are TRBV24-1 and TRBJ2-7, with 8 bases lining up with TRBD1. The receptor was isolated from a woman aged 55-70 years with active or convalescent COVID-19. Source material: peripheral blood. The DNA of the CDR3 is TGTGCCTCTCAGGACAGGGTCCTTCCCTACGAGCAGTACTTC. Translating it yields CASQDRVLPYEQYF.